This entry lists 8 T cell receptor beta chains sequenced from one sample in a study of T-cell reconstitution after alpha-beta-depleted transplantation in children. Unique molecular identifiers tagged the TCRbeta library. Each CDR3 protein is one row after TCRdb ran MiXCR on the PCR reads. The top ten hold 27% of the sample, which has roughly 400,000 distinct CDR3 sequences, 43% seen once. The source material was PBMCs, sampled before TCRalphabeta/CD19-depleted stem cell transplant. The source is a girl aged 2-10 years with aplastic anemia, due to receive a stem cell transplant.

The rearrangement links TRBV5-1 to TRBJ2-7, with D possibly TRBD2 on 6 matching bases. The CDR3 loop spans 14 amino acids. The germline V gene has CDR1 SGHRS and CDR2 YFSETQ. V gave up 5 bases and J gave up 5 bases, with 17 bases separating them. The CDR3, as DNA: TGCGCCAGCAGGGGTACGCTAGCGACCAACGAGCAGTACTTC. Protein product: CASRGTLATNEQYF. The whole variable domain, filled in from reference TRBV5-1 and TRBJ2-7, reads KAGVTQTPRYLIKTRGQQVTLSCSPISGHRSVSWYQQTPGQGLQFLFEYFSETQRNKGNFPGRFSGRQFSNSRSEMNVSTLELGDSALYLCASRGTLATNEQYFGPGTRLTVT.

This clonotype occurred many times. The chain uses TRBV15 and TRBJ1-5; D is unclear. Germline V gene lookup returns CDR1 LNHNV and CDR2 YYDKDF (reference sequence). The length of the CDR3 is 16 residues. The ends were cut back, 5 bases at V and 0 bases at J, with 14 bases in the middle. CDR3 DNA sequence: TGTGCCACCAGCCCTACCCCCAGAAATAGCAATCAGCCCCAGCATTTT. Residues: CATSPTPRNSNQPQHF. Variable domain in full (rest from reference TRBV15 and TRBJ1-5): DAMVIQNPRYQVTQFGKPVTLSCSQTLNHNVMYWYQQKSSQAPKLLFHYYDKDFNNEADTPDNFQSRRPNTSFCFLDIRSPGLGDTAMYLCATSPTPRNSNQPQHFGDGTRLSIL.

This clonotype came up many times. The chain employs TRBV12-3 or TRBV12-4 and TRBJ1-1; weak D call: TRBD1 (5 bases). V was pared by 3 bases and J by 4 bases, with 9 bases between. The CDR3 covers 13 residues. CDR3 in DNA: TGTGCCAGCAGTTTCCAGGGATTCACTGAAGCTTTCTTT. Amino acid sequence: CASSFQGFTEAFF.

This clonotype was observed many times. The J gene is TRBJ2-7, the V gene TRBV5-5, with 7 bases fitting TRBD1. V lost 1 base, J lost 2 bases, and 6 bases stayed unmatched. The germline V gene has CDR1 SGHKS and CDR2 YYEKEE (reference sequence). This CDR3 is built from 15 residues. CDR3 in amino acids: CASSLTGTETYEQYF. CDR3 DNA: TGTGCCAGCAGCTTGACCGGGACAGAGACCTACGAGCAGTACTTC.

The chain is built from TRBV25-1 and TRBJ2-5, with unresolved D. This CDR3 is built from 13 residues. V lost 4 bases and J lost 2, with 8 bases in between. Germline assignment: CDR1 MGHDK and CDR2 SYGVNS. In DNA form, the CDR3 reads TGTGCCAGCAGTGGGGGTAGGCAAGAGACCCAGTACTTC. Translated: CASSGGRQETQYF. Looking up the rest from reference TRBV25-1 and TRBJ2-5 gives the full variable domain: EADIYQTPRYLVIGTGKKITLECSQTMGHDKMYWYQQDPGMELHLIHYSYGVNSTEKGDLSSESTVSRIRTEHFPLTLESARPSHTSQYLCASSGGRQETQYFGPGTRLLVL.

This clonotype has at least ten counts. This sequence joins TRBV12-3 or TRBV12-4 and TRBJ2-7; D is uncertain. The V end was cut by 3 bases, the J end by 2 bases, with 8 bases between. The CDR3 covers 13 residues. For the CDR3, the DNA is TGTGCCAGCAGTTTTGGGCGGACCTACGAGCAGTACTTC. It specifies CASSFGRTYEQYF.

There are many counts of this clonotype. The gene calls are TRBV5-1 and TRBJ1-2; possible D gene TRBD1, 5 bases. Trimming cost V 4 bases and J 1 base, with 11 bases left between them. CDR3 length: 14 residues. In germline, CDR1 is SGHRS, CDR2 YFSETQ. The CDR3: CASSPQTVNYGYTF. The CDR3 bases are TGCGCCAGCAGCCCCCAGACAGTTAACTATGGCTACACCTTC.

CDR3 nucleotide sequence: TGCGCCAGCAGCTCTTTAGCGGCAGGTAGCGATACGCAGTATTTT. This codes for CASSSLAAGSDTQYF. V gene TRBV5-1 combines with J gene TRBJ2-3; D is possibly TRBD2 (6 bases). The CDR3 spans 15 residues. The V end was cut by 3 bases, the J end by 6 bases, with 17 bases between. Germline loops: CDR1 SGHRS, CDR2 YFSETQ.